The 2 T cell receptor beta chains listed next were all sequenced from one sample in a study of blood T cell repertoires in COVID-19 (TCRdb year 2020). Library method: the immunoSEQ multiplex PCR assay. TCRdb re-hosts the immuneACCESS table, in-frame sequences only. Its copies lack some clones; in the studies checked, an unresolved V gene accounts for under half of them, and the cause for the rest is not known. The sample includes about 210,000 clones, with 80% to 90% observed a single time. About 7% of the sample lies in the top ten. Material for sequencing was PBMCs or T cells enriched from blood (not recorded which). The source is a man under 40 in a cohort exposed to, infected with or recovered from COVID-19 (not recorded which).

This chain connects TRBV27 to TRBJ1-6, with D possibly being TRBD1 (6 bases). Trimming removed 6 bases from V and 7 bases from J, with 13 bases in between. The CDR3 is 14 amino acids. From germline, CDR1 is MNHEY and CDR2 SMNVEV (reference sequence). CDR3 coding DNA: TGTGCCAGCAGACGGACAGCCGTAAATTCACCCCTCCACTTT. Protein product: CASRRTAVNSPLHF.

The chain employs TRBV6-2 or TRBV6-3 and TRBJ1-2; unclear D gene. V lost 6 bases, J lost 4 bases, and 15 bases lay in between. Germline V CDR1 and CDR2: MNHEY, SVGEGT. The CDR3 covers 14 residues. The CDR3 DNA is TGTGCCAGCAGCGCGCCAGGTATCGGCTATGGCTACACCTTC. Its protein product is CASSAPGIGYGYTF.